Listed here are 25 T cell receptor beta chains from one sample, sequenced in a study of T cell changes during pregnancy in multiple sclerosis. TCRdb keeps only in-frame clones here, not all; method: immunoSEQ multiplex PCR. The repertoire consists of 35,000 to 45,000 clones, with 80% to 95% occurring once and the leading ten covering 1.5% to 2%. The specimen was CD4+ T cells from peripheral blood mononuclear cells, collected after pregnancy. These receptors all stem from a female donor in good health, enrolled as a control in a pregnancy study.

The rearrangement joins TRBV5-1 to TRBJ2-3; 7 bases are a match to TRBD2. The V and J ends lost 5 bases and 4 bases, in that order; junction bases with no gene match: 7. The CDR3 has 14 residues. Germline CDR1 reads SGHRS; CDR2 reads YFSETQ. The CDR3 bases are TGCGCCAGCAGTATGACTAGCCAGTCAGATACGCAGTATTTT. Protein sequence: CASSMTSQSDTQYF.

CDR3 region: CASSRRESTDTQYF. DNA for the CDR3: TGTGCCAGCAGCAGGCGGGAGTCAACAGATACGCAGTATTTT. This sequence joins TRBV14 and TRBJ2-3; TRBD2 aligns across 7 bases. CDR3 length: 14 amino acids. Trimming at V came to 5 bases and at J to 3 bases, leaving 5 bases not matched to a gene. Germline V gene lookup returns CDR1 SGHDN and CDR2 FVKESK.

The sample holds one count of this clone. CDR3 loop: CASSLYGSGNEQYF. The CDR3 DNA reads TGCGCCAGCAGCTTGTATGGGTCGGGAAACGAGCAGTACTTC. The chain has TRBV5-1 and TRBJ2-7; tentatively, D is TRBD2 (5 bases). V lost 1 base and J lost 5, with 13 bases in between. Per germline, CDR1 SGHRS and CDR2 YFSETQ. The CDR3 consists of 14 residues.

This clone was recorded a few times. The chain joins TRBV28 to TRBJ1-2, with 9 nucleotides matching TRBD1. J gave up 8 bases and V 4 bases, and 11 bases lay outside the gene matches. Germline V CDR1 and CDR2: MDHEN, SYDVKM. This CDR3 has 15 residues. CDR3 sequence reads: CASSSGYGQGRGYTF. CDR3 DNA: TGTGCCAGCAGTTCGGGCTACGGACAGGGGAGGGGCTACACCTTC.

This rearrangement joins TRBV7-9 to TRBJ2-1; 8 bases fit TRBD2. This CDR3 has 15 residues. V shed 3 bases and J 4 bases; nucleotides not matched to a gene: 5. Germline V gene data show CDR1 as SEHNR and CDR2 as FQNEAQ (reference sequence). CDR3 coding DNA: TGTGCCAGCAGCTTTTCGGGGGGGCTGTACAATGAGCAGTTCTTC. It specifies CASSFSGGLYNEQFF.

The rearrangement uses TRBV5-6 and TRBJ2-2, with D perhaps matching TRBD1 (6 bases). The CDR3 sequence is 15 residues long. CDR1 and CDR2 (germline): SGHDT, YYEEEE. Trimming stripped 3 bases from V and 3 bases from J, with 12 bases between. The chain's CDR3 is CASSSYGGYTGELFF. The CDR3, as DNA: TGTGCCAGCAGCTCCTATGGGGGCTACACCGGGGAGCTGTTTTTT. Full variable domain (missing parts from reference TRBV5-6 and TRBJ2-2): DAGVTQSPTHLIKTRGQQVTLRCSPKSGHDTVSWYQQALGQGPQFIFQYYEEEERQRGNFPDRFSGHQFPNYSSELNVNALLLGDSALYLCASSSYGGYTGELFFGEGSRLTVL.

The CDR3 here is CASSFSSGGNNEQFF. CDR3 sequence (DNA): TGTGCCAGCTCTTTCTCTAGCGGGGGGAACAATGAGCAGTTCTTC. J is TRBJ2-1 and V is TRBV28; 11 bases line up with TRBD2. V was clipped by 8 bases and J by 5 bases; unmatched bases: 8. This CDR3 has 15 residues. Germline-derived CDR1 and CDR2 are MDHEN and SYDVKM.

The rearrangement links TRBV4-1 to TRBJ1-5, with D unresolved. Germline lookup yields CDR1 MGHRA and CDR2 YSYEKL. This CDR3 region has 16 residues. The V and J ends lost 5 bases and 4 bases respectively, with 18 bases between them. CDR3 nucleotides: TGCGCCAGCAGCTCCGAATGGAGACGCCTGAATCAGCCCCAGCATTTT. This sequence encodes CASSSEWRRLNQPQHF.

The genes are TRBV5-6 and TRBJ2-5; D possibly corresponds to TRBD1 (5 bases). The CDR3 loop spans 13 amino acids. V was clipped by 4 bases and J by 4 bases, with 11 bases between them. Germline V gene data show CDR1 as SGHDT and CDR2 as YYEEEE. CDR3 region: CASSKDTAETQYF. CDR3 in DNA: TGTGCCAGCAGCAAGGACACGGCAGAGACCCAGTACTTC. Full variable domain (rest looked up from reference TRBV5-6 and TRBJ2-5): DAGVTQSPTHLIKTRGQQVTLRCSPKSGHDTVSWYQQALGQGPQFIFQYYEEEERQRGNFPDRFSGHQFPNYSSELNVNALLLGDSALYLCASSKDTAETQYFGPGTRLLVL.

This rearrangement joins TRBV30 to TRBJ2-3; 11 bases are shared with TRBD1. CDR3 length: 16 residues. Trimming removed 3 bases from V and 4 bases from J; junction bases left unmatched: 9. Per the germline V gene, CDR1 is GTSNPN and CDR2 is SVGIG (reference sequence). CDR3 loop: CAWSRGRGQGADTQYF. CDR3 nucleotides: TGTGCCTGGAGCCGAGGTAGGGGACAGGGGGCAGATACGCAGTATTTT.

This clone was observed a few times. The chain employs TRBV25-1 and TRBJ1-5; no firm D call. CDR3 length: 13 residues. The germline V and J ends were trimmed by 7 bases and 2 bases, with 9 bases remaining between them. Germline values: CDR1 MGHDK, CDR2 SYGVNS. The CDR3 is CASTPAGNQPQHF. Written as DNA, the CDR3 is TGTGCCAGCACCCCAGCGGGCAATCAGCCCCAGCATTTT.

The V call is TRBV11-2, the J call TRBJ2-7, with TRBD2 matching 11 bases. The CDR3 is made up of 15 amino acids. The germline CDR1 and CDR2 sequences are SGHAT and FQNNGV. The V segment lost 5 bases and the J segment 3 bases; nucleotides outside the gene matches: 6. The CDR3 loop is CASSPIAGGHYEQYF. The CDR3 DNA sequence: TGTGCCAGCAGCCCTATAGCGGGAGGGCACTACGAGCAGTACTTC.

The V call is TRBV7-8, the J call TRBJ2-2; TRBD1 matches at 7 bases. V shed 5 bases and J 6 bases; nucleotides not matched to a gene: 6. Germline assignment: CDR1 SGHVS and CDR2 FQNEAQ. CDR3 length: 14 amino acids. The CDR3 loop is CASSLQGFPGELFF. CDR3 DNA: TGTGCCAGCAGCCTACAGGGGTTTCCCGGGGAGCTGTTTTTT.

This chain links TRBV5-8 with TRBJ2-7; D may be TRBD1 (6 bases). Germline V gene data show CDR1 as SGHTS and CDR2 as YDEGEE. Trimming left V 0 bases short and J 5 bases short, with 24 bases between. CDR3 length equals 18 residues. The chain's CDR3 is CASSLVLKLTGSADEQYF. Here the CDR3 DNA reads TGTGCCAGCAGCTTGGTCTTAAAGCTGACAGGTTCGGCCGACGAGCAGTACTTC.

This chain uses TRBV6-5 with TRBJ1-5, with 7 bases matching TRBD1. Per the germline V gene, CDR1 is MNHEY and CDR2 is SVGAGI. V lost 2 bases to trimming and J lost 5 bases; unmatched junction nucleotides: 3. The CDR3 covers 14 residues. In nucleotides, the CDR3 is TGTGCCAGCAGTTACGGCAGGGGGTATCAGCCCCAGCATTTT. Translation gives CASSYGRGYQPQHF.

The rearrangement uses TRBV6-1 and TRBJ2-3; no clear D. Per germline, CDR1 MNHNS and CDR2 SASEGT. CDR3 size: 13 residues. V lost 0 bases to trimming and J lost 15 bases, with 16 bases between them. CDR3 DNA: TGTGCCAGCAGTGAAGCGGGTCTCGGCAGGCAATATTTT. It codes for CASSEAGLGRQYF.

The V gene is TRBV28, the J gene TRBJ2-5, with 10 bases matching TRBD2. V shed 2 bases and J 10 bases; nucleotides not matched to a gene: 19. Germline CDR1 reads MDHEN; CDR2 reads SYDVKM. The CDR3 has 18 residues. Here the CDR3 DNA reads TGTGCCAGCAGTTTAAGGCTCGGACTAGCGGCCGGAGGAGGGGACCAGTACTTC. It yields the protein CASSLRLGLAAGGGDQYF.

V is TRBV7-9 and J is TRBJ1-3, with D perhaps matching TRBD1 (5 bases). The CDR3 length is 15 residues. Germline CDR1 is SEHNR and CDR2 is FQNEAQ (reference sequence). V lost 7 bases and J lost 4, with 17 bases in between. CDR3 coding DNA: TGTGCCAGCATTCTCAGTGGGGCAGAAGGAAACACCATATATTTT. Protein: CASILSGAEGNTIYF.

The rearrangement uses TRBV18 and TRBJ2-7; maybe TRBD2 (6 bases). Trimming removed 1 base at V and 3 bases at J, with 13 bases between. CDR3 length: 15 amino acids. CDR1 and CDR2 (germline): KGHSH, LQKENI. CDR3 bases: TGTGCCAGCTCACCACAGGCAGGAGGGGACTACGAGCAGTACTTC. This translates into CASSPQAGGDYEQYF. Full variable domain (remainder filled in from reference TRBV18 and TRBJ2-7): NAGVMQNPRHLVRRRGQEARLRCSPMKGHSHVYWYRQLPEEGLKFMVYLQKENIIDESGMPKERFSAEFPKEGPSILRIQQVVRGDSAAYFCASSPQAGGDYEQYFGPGTRLTVT.

V gene TRBV5-1 combines with J gene TRBJ2-1; TRBD2 is a possible D gene (7 bases). The CDR3 consists of 14 residues. The V gene's germline CDR1 is SGHRS and CDR2 YFSETQ. Trimming shortened V by 3 bases and J by 6 bases, and 13 bases separated the two germline ends. CDR3 in amino acids: CASSSTGGPNEQFF. As DNA, the CDR3 is TGCGCCAGCAGCTCCACCGGGGGGCCCAATGAGCAGTTCTTC.

V and J are TRBV7-9 and TRBJ2-5, with TRBD2 matching over 9 bases. Germline V gene lookup returns CDR1 SEHNR and CDR2 FQNEAQ (reference sequence). The J segment lost 4 bases and the V segment lost 1 base, leaving 4 bases of the junction unmatched. The CDR3 contains 15 residues. Written as DNA, the CDR3 is TGTGCCAGCAGCTTAGGTAATAGCGGGAGAGAGACCCAGTACTTC. This encodes CASSLGNSGRETQYF.

The chain joins TRBV5-1 to TRBJ1-3; 8 bases fit TRBD1. V shed 1 base and J 4 bases; nucleotides not matched to a gene: 13. Germline V gene sequence: CDR1 SGHRS, CDR2 YFSETQ. There are 18 residues in the CDR3. CDR3 protein: CASSLRAGGPREGNTIYF. CDR3 nucleotide sequence: TGCGCCAGCAGCTTGAGAGCAGGGGGCCCTCGGGAAGGAAACACCATATATTTT.

The chain uses TRBV7-9 and TRBJ2-1; TRBD1 aligns across 8 bases. The ends lost 2 bases at V and 9 bases at J; junction bases unmatched: 0. The CDR3 has 12 amino acids. Germline CDR1 is SEHNR and CDR2 is FQNEAQ (reference sequence). In nucleotides, the CDR3 is TGTGCCAGCAGCTTACAGGGGGCTGAGCAGTTCTTC. It is translated as CASSLQGAEQFF.

The rearrangement joins TRBV10-3 to TRBJ2-2, with D possibly matching TRBD2 (5 bases). There are 14 residues in the CDR3. Germline lookup yields CDR1 ENHRY and CDR2 SYGVKD. With 0 bases removed from V and 4 bases from J, the gap between germline ends came to 6 bases. CDR3 sequence (DNA): TGTGCCATCAGTGAGTCGAGGGCCACCGGGGAGCTGTTTTTT. Its translation: CAISESRATGELFF.

This chain links TRBV28 with TRBJ1-1; a weak D match, TRBD1 (6 bases). This CDR3 contains 15 residues. Trimming removed 3 bases at V and 4 bases at J, with 15 bases between. Germline V lookup: CDR1 MDHEN, CDR2 SYDVKM. DNA of the CDR3: TGTGCCAGCAGTTTTGGGGGCACAGGGTCCACTGAAGCTTTCTTT. This gives the protein CASSFGGTGSTEAFF.